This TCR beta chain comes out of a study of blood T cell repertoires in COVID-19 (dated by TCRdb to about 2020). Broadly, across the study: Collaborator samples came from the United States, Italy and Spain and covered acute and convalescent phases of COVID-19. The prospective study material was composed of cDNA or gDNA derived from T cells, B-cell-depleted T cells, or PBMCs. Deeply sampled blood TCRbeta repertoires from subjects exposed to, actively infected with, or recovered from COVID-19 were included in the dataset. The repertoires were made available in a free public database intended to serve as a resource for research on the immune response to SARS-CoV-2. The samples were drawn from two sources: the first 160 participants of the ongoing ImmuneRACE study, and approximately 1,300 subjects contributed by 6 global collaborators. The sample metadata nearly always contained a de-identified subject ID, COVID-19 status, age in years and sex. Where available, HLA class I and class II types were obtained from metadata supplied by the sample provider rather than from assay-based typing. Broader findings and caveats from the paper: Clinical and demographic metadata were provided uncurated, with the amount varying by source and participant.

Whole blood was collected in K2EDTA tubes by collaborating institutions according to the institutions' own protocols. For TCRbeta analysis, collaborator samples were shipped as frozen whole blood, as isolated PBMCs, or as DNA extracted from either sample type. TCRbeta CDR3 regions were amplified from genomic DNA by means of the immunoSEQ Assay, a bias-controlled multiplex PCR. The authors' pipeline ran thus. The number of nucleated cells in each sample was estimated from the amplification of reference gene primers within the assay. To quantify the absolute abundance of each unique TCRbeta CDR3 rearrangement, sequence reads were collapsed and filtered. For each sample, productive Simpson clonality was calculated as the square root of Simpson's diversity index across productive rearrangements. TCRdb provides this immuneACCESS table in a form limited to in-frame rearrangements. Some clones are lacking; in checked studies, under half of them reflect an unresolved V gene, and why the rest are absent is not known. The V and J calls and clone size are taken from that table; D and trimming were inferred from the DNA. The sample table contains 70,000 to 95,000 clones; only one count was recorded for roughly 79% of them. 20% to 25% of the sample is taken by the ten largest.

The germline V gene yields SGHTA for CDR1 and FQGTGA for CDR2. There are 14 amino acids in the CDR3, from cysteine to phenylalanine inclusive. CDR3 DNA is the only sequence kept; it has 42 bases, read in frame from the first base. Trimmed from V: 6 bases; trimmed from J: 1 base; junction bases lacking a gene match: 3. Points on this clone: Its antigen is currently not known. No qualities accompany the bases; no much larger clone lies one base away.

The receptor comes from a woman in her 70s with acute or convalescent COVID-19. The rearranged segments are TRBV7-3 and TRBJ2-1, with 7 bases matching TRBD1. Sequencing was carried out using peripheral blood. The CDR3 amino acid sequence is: CASRYRGSYNEQFF. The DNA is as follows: TGTGCCAGCAGATACAGGGGTTCCTACAATGAGCAGTTCTTC.